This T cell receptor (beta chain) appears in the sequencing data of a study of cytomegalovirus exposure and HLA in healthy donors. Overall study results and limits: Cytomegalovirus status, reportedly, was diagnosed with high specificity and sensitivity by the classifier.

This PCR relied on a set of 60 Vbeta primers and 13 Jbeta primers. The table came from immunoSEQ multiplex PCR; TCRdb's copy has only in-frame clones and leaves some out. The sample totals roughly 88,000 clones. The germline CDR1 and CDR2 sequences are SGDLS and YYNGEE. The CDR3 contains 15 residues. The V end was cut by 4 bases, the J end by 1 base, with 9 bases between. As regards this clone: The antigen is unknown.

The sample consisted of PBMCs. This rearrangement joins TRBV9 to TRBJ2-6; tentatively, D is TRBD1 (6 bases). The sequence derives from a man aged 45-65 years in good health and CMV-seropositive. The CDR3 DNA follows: TGTGCCAGCAGCACCACAGGGTCTGGGGCCAACGTCCTGACTTTC. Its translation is CASSTTGSGANVLTF.